This TCR beta chain is drawn from a study of T cells in Graves' hyperthyroidism and ophthalmopathy. RNA transcripts served as the template for amplifying TCR beta CDR3 regions. Initially, a first-round RT-PCR of the TCR CDR3 employed the HTBI primer set. Using its own MiXCR run on the multiplex PCR reads, TCRdb lists one record per CDR3 protein. The sample has about 570,000 distinct CDR3 sequences, around 45% seen once. Criteria for exclusion of patients were uncontrolled infection, other autoimmune disease, pregnancy or lactation. Clinical symptoms, serum thyroxine and TRAb, thyroid ultrasound and orbital computed tomography were used for the diagnoses. The table lists this clonotype with a few counts. Antigen: not known. A single base separates this from a much larger clone, so it may be a read error. Findings of the study overall: Most thyroid-expanded clonotypes above 0.001 were also found in blood. The model predicted ophthalmopathy a median around six months before onset.

Sample: peripheral blood or thyroid tissue (not recorded which). The TCR comes from an adult woman with Graves' disease, either hyperthyroidism or ophthalmopathy (not recorded which).

This CDR3 is CASSFTPRTRFHEQYF. The CDR3 bases are TGTGCCAGCAGCTTTACCCCCAGGACTAGGTTTCACGAGCAGTACTTC. This chain uses TRBV7-8 with TRBJ2-7; 7 bases agree with TRBD2. V was pared by 3 bases and J by 5 bases, with 13 bases of the junction left unmatched. Germline CDR1 SGHVS, CDR2 FQNEAQ. This CDR3 contains 16 residues.